The present T cell receptor beta chain was sequenced within a study of T-cell memory formation after mild COVID-19. Study background: Clusters were largely donor specific.

This clonotype occurred a few times. TCRdb passed the 5' RACE reads through MiXCR, listing each CDR3 protein once. The sample contains about 190,000 distinct CDR3 sequences, around 27% of which appear only once. V lost 5 bases and J lost 5, with 10 bases in between. This CDR3 has 12 residues. The sequencing sample was made of PBMCs or a T cell subset sorted from them (not recorded which). The V and J genes are TRBV12-3 or TRBV12-4 and TRBJ2-7; tentative D call: TRBD2 (5 bases). This receptor was identified in an adult woman who had mild COVID-19 (a few samples of this study predate the infection). Cell type and time point are not known. CDR3: CASSVTRNEQYF. DNA of the CDR3: TGTGCCAGCAGTGTAACTAGGAACGAGCAGTACTTC.